This T cell receptor (beta chain) came from a study of blood T cell repertoires in COVID-19. TCRdb's copy holds only in-frame clones and misses some; the assay was immunoSEQ multiplex PCR. The sample includes 80,000 or so clones, 70% to 90% of them seen just once. Between the trimmed V and J ends, which lost 3 bases and 10 bases, there was a span of 12 bases. Germline V gene sequence: CDR1 SGHNT, CDR2 YENEEA. The CDR3 runs to 13 residues. The sample taken for sequencing was peripheral blood. The chain has TRBV11-3 and TRBJ2-2; TRBD2 is a possible D gene (5 bases). The sequence was collected from a human donor in a cohort sampled during active COVID-19. As DNA, the CDR3 is TGTGCCAGCAGCTTGCTAATGGGAGCGGAGCTGTTTTTT. This translates into CASSLLMGAELFF.